This T cell receptor beta chain was observed in a study of T cells in Graves' hyperthyroidism and ophthalmopathy. Study outcomes and limitations: Separation of ophthalmopathy from stable hyperthyroidism was achieved by a 13 V-J model.

This clonotype was counted once. Its antigen is still unknown. An end of the junction does not agree with germline; a read error may underlie this. The CDR3 covers 18 residues. TCR beta CDR3 sequences were amplified from RNA transcripts. The HTBI primer set was used in a first-round RT-PCR of the TCR CDR3. TCRdb redid the calling of the multiplex PCR reads with MiXCR, one entry per CDR3 protein. The sample includes about 480,000 distinct CDR3 sequences, under 15% of them seen just once. The sample taken for sequencing was blood. The chain recombines TRBV12-3 or TRBV12-4 with TRBJ2-7; 14 nucleotides align to TRBD2. The TCR originated in a young woman with Graves' hyperthyroidism. The CDR3 protein is CASSFRPGLAGASDEQYF. CDR3 bases: TGTGCCAGCAGTTTTAGGCCGGGACTAGCGGGAGCCTCCGACGAGCAGTACTTC.